This is a list of T cell receptor beta chains from one sample in a study of response to subunit inactivated influenza vaccine. MiXCR, applied by TCRdb to the RT-PCR reads, yields one record per CDR3 protein. The table shows about 650,000 distinct CDR3 sequences, with around 16% occurring only once. The sequencing here drew on PBMCs from blood, taken 11 to 12 days after vaccination. Receptors were obtained from a man aged 45-60 years who received an inactivated influenza vaccine. The CDR3 runs from the conserved cysteine through the conserved F or W. The D gene is left open where the match is weak. Expanded clones get a size class; other rows say once, few or many, or leave the size out.

d_gene: NA
j_gene: TRBJ2-1
v_gene: TRBV4-2
abundance: NA
CDR3aa: CASSQVLVTTYNEQFF
CDR3nt: TGTGCCAGCAGCCAAGTGTTGGTGACTACCTACAATGAGCAGTTCTTC

d_gene: TRBD2
j_gene: TRBJ2-5
v_gene: TRBV4-2
abundance: NA
CDR3aa: CASSQASGGAVETQYF
CDR3nt: TGTGCCAGCAGCCAAGCCAGCGGGGGGGCTGTCGAGACCCAGTACTTC

d_gene: TRBD2
j_gene: TRBJ2-2
v_gene: TRBV5-4
abundance: NA
CDR3aa: CASSSRGVKDGELFF
CDR3nt: TGTGCCAGCAGTTCCCGGGGGGTCAAGGACGGGGAGCTGTTTTTT

d_gene: NA
j_gene: TRBJ2-7
v_gene: TRBV5-5
abundance: few
CDR3aa: CASTRRGAGRDYEQYF
CDR3nt: TGTGCCAGCACCCGAAGAGGCGCAGGGAGAGACTACGAGCAGTACTTC

d_gene: NA
j_gene: TRBJ1-2
v_gene: TRBV20-1
abundance: NA
CDR3aa: CSARDPGLGYTF
CDR3nt: TGCAGTGCTAGAGACCCAGGGTTGGGCTACACCTTC

d_gene: NA
j_gene: TRBJ2-1
v_gene: TRBV27
abundance: few
CDR3aa: CASSWGQPYNEQFF
CDR3nt: TGTGCCAGCAGTTGGGGACAACCCTACAATGAGCAGTTCTTC

d_gene: NA
j_gene: TRBJ2-4
v_gene: TRBV7-2
abundance: NA
CDR3aa: CASSLEDWGAKNIQYF
CDR3nt: TGTGCCAGCAGCTTAGAAGACTGGGGAGCCAAAAACATTCAGTACTTC

d_gene: NA
j_gene: TRBJ1-1
v_gene: TRBV5-1
abundance: few
CDR3aa: CASSLVLDTEAFF
CDR3nt: TGCGCCAGCAGCTTGGTCTTGGACACTGAAGCTTTCTTT

d_gene: TRBD1
j_gene: TRBJ2-3
v_gene: TRBV7-8
abundance: many
CDR3aa: CASSLVTGGIDTQYF
CDR3nt: TGTGCCAGCAGCTTAGTTACAGGGGGAATAGATACGCAGTATTTT

d_gene: NA
j_gene: TRBJ1-6
v_gene: TRBV27
abundance: NA
CDR3aa: CASSLSRQGNSPLHF
CDR3nt: TGTGCCAGCAGTTTATCGAGGCAGGGGAATTCACCCCTCCACTTT

d_gene: TRBD1
j_gene: TRBJ2-7
v_gene: TRBV7-8
abundance: NA
CDR3aa: CASSPPAGGYEQYF
CDR3nt: TGTGCCAGCAGCCCCCCTGCAGGGGGTTACGAGCAGTACTTC

d_gene: NA
j_gene: TRBJ1-2
v_gene: TRBV18
abundance: NA
CDR3aa: CASSLPSYGYTF
CDR3nt: TGTGCCAGCTCCCTACCTAGCTATGGCTACACCTTC

d_gene: NA
j_gene: TRBJ1-6
v_gene: TRBV4-2
abundance: few
CDR3aa: CASSQDGGRNSPLHF
CDR3nt: TGTGCCAGCAGCCAAGATGGGGGGCGAAATTCACCCCTCCACTTT

d_gene: NA
j_gene: TRBJ1-1
v_gene: TRBV15
abundance: NA
CDR3aa: CATSRDSVGTEAFF
CDR3nt: TGTGCCACCAGCAGAGATTCGGTGGGAACTGAAGCTTTCTTT

d_gene: TRBD1
j_gene: TRBJ1-2
v_gene: TRBV12-3/TRBV12-4
abundance: many
CDR3aa: CASRGDRSYGYTF
CDR3nt: TGTGCCAGCAGGGGGGACAGGTCATATGGCTACACCTTC

d_gene: TRBD1
j_gene: TRBJ1-1
v_gene: TRBV15
abundance: NA
CDR3aa: CATSRTGPTEAFF
CDR3nt: TGTGCCACCAGCAGGACAGGGCCCACTGAAGCTTTCTTT

d_gene: NA
j_gene: TRBJ1-1
v_gene: TRBV4-3
abundance: few
CDR3aa: CASSQGVETEAFF
CDR3nt: TGCGCCAGCAGCCAGGGGGTGGAAACTGAAGCTTTCTTT

d_gene: NA
j_gene: TRBJ2-2
v_gene: TRBV24-1
abundance: few
CDR3aa: CATSDFGTLEGSNTGELFF
CDR3nt: TGTGCCACCAGTGATTTCGGGACACTGGAGGGCTCGAACACCGGGGAGCTGTTTTTT

d_gene: NA
j_gene: TRBJ2-2
v_gene: TRBV6-1
abundance: NA
CDR3aa: CASKTGSTGELFF
CDR3nt: TGTGCCAGCAAAACAGGGAGCACCGGGGAGCTGTTTTTT

d_gene: NA
j_gene: TRBJ2-7
v_gene: TRBV20-1
abundance: many
CDR3aa: CSPMGQNSYEQYF
CDR3nt: TGCAGTCCTATGGGGCAGAACTCCTACGAGCAGTACTTC

d_gene: TRBD1
j_gene: TRBJ2-2
v_gene: TRBV7-8
abundance: few
CDR3aa: CASSLGDRVAGELFF
CDR3nt: TGTGCCAGCAGCTTAGGGGACAGGGTAGCCGGGGAGCTGTTTTTT

d_gene: TRBD1
j_gene: TRBJ2-3
v_gene: TRBV5-1
abundance: NA
CDR3aa: CASSLAGQTTDTQYF
CDR3nt: TGCGCCAGCAGCTTGGCGGGACAGACCACAGATACGCAGTATTTT

d_gene: NA
j_gene: TRBJ2-1
v_gene: TRBV5-6
abundance: few
CDR3aa: CASSFTRNGNEQFF
CDR3nt: TGTGCCAGCAGCTTCACCCGGAATGGCAATGAGCAGTTCTTC

d_gene: NA
j_gene: TRBJ2-1
v_gene: TRBV12-3/TRBV12-4
abundance: few
CDR3aa: CASSLGAGWYNEQFF
CDR3nt: TGTGCCAGCAGTTTAGGGGCGGGATGGTACAATGAGCAGTTCTTC

d_gene: NA
j_gene: TRBJ2-7
v_gene: TRBV7-9
abundance: NA
CDR3aa: CASSLGSGVREQYF
CDR3nt: TGTGCCAGCAGCTTAGGGTCGGGGGTAAGGGAGCAGTACTTC

d_gene: TRBD2
j_gene: TRBJ2-4
v_gene: TRBV6-2/TRBV6-3
abundance: few
CDR3aa: CASRKTSGITRAKNIQYF
CDR3nt: TGTGCCAGCAGGAAGACTAGCGGGATTACAAGGGCCAAAAACATTCAGTACTTC

d_gene: NA
j_gene: TRBJ1-1
v_gene: TRBV6-2/TRBV6-3
abundance: NA
CDR3aa: CASSHPGGSLARNTEAFF
CDR3nt: TGTGCCAGCAGCCACCCCGGGGGGAGCTTGGCTAGGAACACTGAAGCTTTCTTT

d_gene: TRBD2
j_gene: TRBJ2-5
v_gene: TRBV5-5
abundance: NA
CDR3aa: CASSSGTPGETQYF
CDR3nt: TGTGCCAGCAGCAGCGGGACCCCCGGGGAGACCCAGTACTTC

d_gene: TRBD1
j_gene: TRBJ2-5
v_gene: TRBV7-7
abundance: few
CDR3aa: CASSKGQGGMETQYF
CDR3nt: TGTGCCAGCAGCAAGGGACAGGGGGGGATGGAGACCCAGTACTTC

d_gene: TRBD2
j_gene: TRBJ2-1
v_gene: TRBV20-1
abundance: few
CDR3aa: CSARESVHVSGSLHNEQFF
CDR3nt: TGCAGTGCTAGAGAATCGGTGCATGTAAGCGGGAGTTTACACAATGAGCAGTTCTTC

d_gene: TRBD2
j_gene: TRBJ2-7
v_gene: TRBV28
abundance: many
CDR3aa: CASSPGLLASQYF
CDR3nt: TGTGCCAGCAGTCCAGGACTACTAGCGAGCCAGTACTTC

d_gene: NA
j_gene: TRBJ1-2
v_gene: TRBV5-5
abundance: many
CDR3aa: CASSPDGTNYGYTF
CDR3nt: TGTGCCAGCAGCCCCGACGGGACTAACTATGGCTACACCTTC

d_gene: NA
j_gene: TRBJ1-6
v_gene: TRBV7-6
abundance: many
CDR3aa: CASSLAFNSPLHF
CDR3nt: TGTGCCAGCAGCTTAGCCTTTAATTCACCCCTCCACTTT

d_gene: TRBD1
j_gene: TRBJ2-2
v_gene: TRBV7-6
abundance: few
CDR3aa: CASSLETGGTGELFF
CDR3nt: TGTGCCAGCAGCTTAGAGACAGGGGGAACCGGGGAGCTGTTTTTT

d_gene: NA
j_gene: TRBJ1-1
v_gene: TRBV5-1
abundance: NA
CDR3aa: CASSSGRYTEAFF
CDR3nt: TGCGCCAGCAGCTCTGGACGGTACACTGAAGCTTTCTTT

d_gene: TRBD1
j_gene: TRBJ1-2
v_gene: TRBV28
abundance: NA
CDR3aa: CAAGTGRYGYTF
CDR3nt: TGTGCCGCCGGGACAGGTCGCTATGGCTACACCTTC

d_gene: NA
j_gene: TRBJ1-1
v_gene: TRBV12-3/TRBV12-4
abundance: many
CDR3aa: CASSVSRDIGAFF
CDR3nt: TGTGCCAGCAGTGTAAGCCGGGACATCGGAGCTTTCTTT

d_gene: NA
j_gene: TRBJ2-3
v_gene: TRBV5-4
abundance: NA
CDR3aa: CASSGTRPDTQYF
CDR3nt: TGTGCCAGCAGCGGGACCCGCCCAGATACGCAGTATTTT

d_gene: NA
j_gene: TRBJ2-7
v_gene: TRBV7-9
abundance: NA
CDR3aa: CASSFPGAGEQYF
CDR3nt: TGTGCCAGCAGCTTTCCGGGAGCTGGGGAGCAGTACTTC

d_gene: NA
j_gene: TRBJ1-5
v_gene: TRBV28
abundance: few
CDR3aa: CASSTQGLGQPQHF
CDR3nt: TGTGCCAGCAGTACCCAGGGGTTGGGACAGCCCCAGCATTTT

d_gene: TRBD1
j_gene: TRBJ2-7
v_gene: TRBV27
abundance: few
CDR3aa: CASSPTLTGAPYEQYF
CDR3nt: TGTGCCAGCAGTCCGACCCTGACAGGGGCCCCCTACGAGCAGTACTTC

d_gene: NA
j_gene: TRBJ2-7
v_gene: TRBV10-3
abundance: NA
CDR3aa: CAISESGETSSYEQYF
CDR3nt: TGTGCCATCAGTGAGTCCGGCGAAACGAGCTCCTACGAGCAGTACTTC

d_gene: NA
j_gene: TRBJ2-7
v_gene: TRBV10-3
abundance: NA
CDR3aa: CAISPGLLCYEQYF
CDR3nt: TGTGCCATCAGCCCCGGACTCCTCTGCTACGAGCAGTACTTC

d_gene: NA
j_gene: TRBJ2-1
v_gene: TRBV5-4
abundance: few
CDR3aa: CASSETGDYYNEQFF
CDR3nt: TGTGCCAGCAGCGAAACAGGGGACTATTACAATGAGCAGTTCTTC

d_gene: TRBD1
j_gene: TRBJ1-1
v_gene: TRBV6-1
abundance: few
CDR3aa: CASSPTGENTEAFF
CDR3nt: TGTGCCAGCAGTCCGACAGGGGAGAACACTGAAGCTTTCTTT

d_gene: NA
j_gene: TRBJ2-3
v_gene: TRBV12-3/TRBV12-4
abundance: many
CDR3aa: CASSLVGQDTQYF
CDR3nt: TGTGCCAGCAGTTTAGTGGGCCAAGATACGCAGTATTTT

d_gene: TRBD1
j_gene: TRBJ2-2
v_gene: TRBV29-1
abundance: NA
CDR3aa: CSVGRGLYSNTGELFF
CDR3nt: TGCAGCGTTGGAAGGGGGCTCTATTCGAACACCGGGGAGCTGTTTTTT

d_gene: NA
j_gene: TRBJ2-1
v_gene: TRBV7-9
abundance: NA
CDR3aa: CASSSGQTSNEQFF
CDR3nt: TGTGCCAGCAGCTCAGGACAGACTTCCAATGAGCAGTTCTTC

d_gene: NA
j_gene: TRBJ2-7
v_gene: TRBV2
abundance: few
CDR3aa: CASSRIEQYF
CDR3nt: TGTGCCAGCAGTCGTATTGAGCAGTACTTC

d_gene: NA
j_gene: TRBJ2-4
v_gene: TRBV15
abundance: few
CDR3aa: CATSRDEVGNIQYF
CDR3nt: TGTGCCACCAGCAGAGATGAAGTCGGCAACATTCAGTACTTC

d_gene: TRBD2
j_gene: TRBJ2-3
v_gene: TRBV12-3/TRBV12-4
abundance: NA
CDR3aa: CASSFVSGGGTDTQYF
CDR3nt: TGTGCCAGCAGTTTTGTTAGCGGGGGGGGAACAGATACGCAGTATTTT

d_gene: TRBD1
j_gene: TRBJ2-5
v_gene: TRBV5-1
abundance: NA
CDR3aa: CASKIGPGQGKETQYF
CDR3nt: TGCGCCAGCAAAATCGGTCCGGGACAGGGAAAGGAGACCCAGTACTTC